A single sample is the source of the 18 T cell receptor beta chains below, sequenced in a study of OX40 agonist ivuxolimab in advanced cancers. Preparation of the library involved the immunoSEQ multiplex PCR assay. Drawn from immuneACCESS, this table holds only the in-frame rearrangements with V and J called that TCRdb kept. Clones are partly lost; checked studies trace under half to an unresolved V gene and leave the rest unexplained. Within this sample are roughly 15,000 clones, with roughly 77% of them counted one time only. The ten biggest clones cover about 14% of the sample. This sample comprised CD4+ or CD8+ T cells sorted from blood, obtained in a trial of the OX40 agonist ivuxolimab. Source of these receptors: an adult with an advanced solid tumor such as melanoma, head and neck, liver or kidney cancer.

V usage is TRBV5-1 and J usage is TRBJ1-1, with D uncertain. Deletions cut 0 bases from V and 7 bases from J, with 13 bases between. This CDR3 comprises 14 residues. CDR1 is SGHRS, CDR2 YFSETQ, per germline. For the CDR3, the DNA is TGCGCCAGCAGCTTGGAGGCAGGCGATATTGAAGCTTTCTTT. This sequence encodes CASSLEAGDIEAFF.

The rearrangement uses TRBV28 and TRBJ2-1; maybe TRBD1 (5 bases). Germline lookup yields CDR1 MDHEN and CDR2 SYDVKM. The V end lost 6 bases, the J end lost 6 bases, and 15 bases lay between the germline ends. The CDR3 has 14 residues. CDR3 coding DNA: TGTGCCAGCAGGTGGGGCGCGACAGTCAATGAGCAGTTCTTC. The encoded protein is CASRWGATVNEQFF.

This clone was picked up a small number of times. V gene TRBV9 combines with J gene TRBJ2-7; 8 bases are shared with TRBD1. The CDR3 consists of 13 residues. Germline CDR1 reads SGDLS; CDR2 reads YYNGEE. Trimming removed 4 bases from V and 5 bases from J; junction bases left unmatched: 5. CDR3: CASSFGQGNEQYF. CDR3 nucleotides: TGTGCCAGCAGCTTTGGACAGGGCAACGAGCAGTACTTC.

The J gene is TRBJ1-1, the V gene TRBV19, with D possibly TRBD1 on 6 matching bases. The CDR3 consists of 15 residues. Trimming pared 4 bases from V and 3 bases from J, leaving 15 bases between. The germline V gene encodes CDR1 LNHDA and CDR2 SQIVND (reference sequence). For the CDR3, the DNA is TGTGCCAGTAGTACCCTTAAGACAGGACACACTGAAGCTTTCTTT. This gives the protein CASSTLKTGHTEAFF.

V and J are TRBV7-8 and TRBJ2-5; TRBD2 is a possible D gene (6 bases). This CDR3 has 13 residues. V was trimmed by 6 bases and J by 1 base, leaving 9 bases between them. Looked up from germline, CDR1 is SGHVS and CDR2 is FQNEAQ. The CDR3 region is CASRKAGQETQYF. In DNA, the CDR3 is TGTGCCAGCAGGAAAGCGGGCCAAGAGACCCAGTACTTC. The full variable domain, completed using reference TRBV7-8 and TRBJ2-5, is GAGVSQSPRYKVAKRGQDVALRCDPISGHVSLFWYQQALGQGPEFLTYFQNEAQLDKSGLPSDRFFAERPEGSVSTLKIQRTQQEDSAVYLCASRKAGQETQYFGPGTRLLVL.

The chain combines TRBV7-2 with TRBJ2-7, with D tentatively TRBD1 or TRBD2 (5 bases each). V lost 1 base and J lost 2, with 12 bases in between. The length of the CDR3 is 15 residues. The germline gives CDR1 SGHTA, CDR2 FQGNSA. CDR3 in amino acids: CASSLVNGAAYEQYF. In nucleotides, the CDR3 is TGTGCCAGCAGCTTAGTCAACGGGGCGGCCTACGAGCAGTACTTC.

In its sample, this clone is medium-sized. The rearrangement joins TRBV10-2 to TRBJ2-4, with D possibly matching TRBD1 (5 bases). The CDR3 length is 13 residues. Looked up from germline, CDR1 is WSHSY and CDR2 is SAAADI. V lost 3 bases and J lost 7, with 10 bases in between. CDR3 nucleotides: TGCGCCAGCAGTGATAACCCAGGGAACATTCAGTACTTC. Protein sequence: CASSDNPGNIQYF.

This chain connects TRBV4-1 to TRBJ2-2; maybe TRBD1 (6 bases). V was shortened by 4 bases and J by 6 bases, with 12 bases between the two germline ends. The length of the CDR3 is 14 residues. Germline lookup yields CDR1 MGHRA and CDR2 YSYEKL. CDR3 sequence (DNA): TGCGCCAGCAGCCCTTCAGGGGCTCCCGGGGAGCTGTTTTTT. The encoded protein is CASSPSGAPGELFF.

The chain links TRBV7-9 to TRBJ1-1; D gene ambiguous. CDR3 length equals 12 residues. V shed 1 base and J shed 4 bases, with 4 bases lying between them. CDR1 and CDR2 from the germline V gene are SEHNR and FQNEAQ (reference sequence). CDR3 in amino acids: CASSLVTTEAFF. The CDR3 DNA follows: TGTGCCAGCAGCTTAGTGACCACTGAAGCTTTCTTT.

The DNA for the CDR3 is TGTGCCAGCAGCTTAATCAGCAGGGACCCCGGGGAGCTGTTTTTT. Protein sequence: CASSLISRDPGELFF. This chain links TRBV7-9 with TRBJ2-2, with D tentatively TRBD1 or TRBD2 (5 bases each). V dropped 2 bases and J dropped 6 bases, with 13 bases sitting between them. The length of the CDR3 is 15 residues. Germline values: CDR1 SEHNR, CDR2 FQNEAQ (reference sequence). Supplemented by reference TRBV7-9 and TRBJ2-2, the full variable domain reads DTGVSQNPRHKITKRGQNVTFRCDPISEHNRLYWYRQTLGQGPEFLTYFQNEAQLEKSRLLSDRFSAERPKGSFSTLEIQRTEQGDSAMYLCASSLISRDPGELFFGEGSRLTVL.

The chain carries TRBV5-4 and TRBJ2-7; 10 nucleotides match TRBD1. The V segment lost 0 bases and the J segment 3 bases; nucleotides outside the gene matches: 3. The CDR3 contains 15 residues. Germline V lookup: CDR1 SGHNT, CDR2 YYREEE (reference sequence). The CDR3 reads CASSLDRDRGYEQYF. The CDR3, as DNA: TGTGCCAGCAGCTTGGACAGGGACAGGGGCTACGAGCAGTACTTC.

This chain links TRBV4-1 with TRBJ1-1; D not certain. V was shortened by 0 bases and J by 5 bases, with 13 bases between the two germline ends. Germline CDR1 MGHRA, CDR2 YSYEKL. The length of the CDR3 is 15 residues. The CDR3 loop reads CASSQDRGWRTEAFF. CDR3 DNA sequence: TGCGCCAGCAGCCAAGATCGGGGTTGGAGGACTGAAGCTTTCTTT.

The gene calls are TRBV5-8 and TRBJ2-7, with 15 positions matching TRBD2. The length of the CDR3 is 18 residues. The trim removed 2 bases at V and 4 bases at J, leaving 10 bases unmatched. Germline CDR1 SGHTS, CDR2 YDEGEE. CDR3 in amino acids: CASSFRTSGGAKGYEQYF. The CDR3 DNA reads as TGTGCCAGCAGCTTCCGGACTAGCGGGGGGGCAAAAGGGTACGAGCAGTACTTC.

V is TRBV6-1 and J is TRBJ2-7; unclear D gene. This CDR3 comprises 13 residues. CDR1 MNHNS and CDR2 SASEGT come from the germline V gene. Trimming shortened V by 11 bases and J by 0 bases, and 14 bases separated the two germline ends. This CDR3 is CAAQSGSSYEQYF. CDR3 DNA sequence: TGTGCCGCCCAAAGTGGCTCCTCCTACGAGCAGTACTTC.

The rearrangement uses TRBV21-1 and TRBJ1-5; the D call of TRBD1 is as the table states it, not checked on the DNA. TRBV21-1 is given as a pseudogene. The CDR3 contains 13 residues. The CDR3: CASSKQGNQPQHF. CDR3 DNA: TGTGCCAGCAGCAAACAGGGCAATCAGCCCCAGCATTTT.

The rearrangement uses TRBV5-1 and TRBJ2-2; 8 positions agree with TRBD1. Germline values: CDR1 SGHRS, CDR2 YFSETQ. CDR3 length: 17 amino acids. V shed 8 bases and J 4 bases; nucleotides not matched to a gene: 16. Here the CDR3 reads CARGQERGQGFTGELFF. The CDR3 nucleotides read TGCGCCAGGGGGCAAGAGAGAGGACAGGGATTCACCGGGGAGCTGTTTTTT.

The gene calls are TRBV7-9 and TRBJ1-1; D is perhaps TRBD1 (5 bases). Germline lookup yields CDR1 SEHNR and CDR2 FQNEAQ (reference sequence). This CDR3 is 16 amino acids long. The germline V and J ends were trimmed by 5 bases and 4 bases, with 20 bases remaining between them. Here the CDR3 DNA reads TGTGCCAGCAGCCGCGGGGGACCTGACTTGGGCACTGAAGCTTTCTTT. It codes for CASSRGGPDLGTEAFF.

Regarding this clone: Other DNA sequences in the sample encode the same CDR3. The chain couples TRBV2 to TRBJ2-1; D is possibly TRBD2 (6 bases). V was shortened by 8 bases and J by 6 bases, with 14 bases between the two germline ends. This CDR3 has 13 amino acids. Germline V gene data show CDR1 as SNHLY and CDR2 as FYNNEI. CDR3 residues: CASHPGGGNEQFF. CDR3 bases: TGTGCCAGCCATCCCGGGGGAGGCAATGAGCAGTTCTTC.